A selection of T cell receptor beta chains follows, all from one sample in a study of T cell responses to AZD1222 COVID-19 vaccine. Method: immunoSEQ multiplex PCR; TCRdb's copy keeps in-frame clones and lacks some. The data contain 130,000 to 150,000 clones, roughly 89% of them singletons. The input for sequencing was peripheral blood, taken 28 days after the second AZD1222 dose. The receptor source for this set is an adult who received the AZD1222 COVID-19 vaccine. The CDR3 runs from the conserved cysteine through the conserved F or W. A D gene is named only where the DNA matches it firmly. Clone sizes are given selectively: once, few, many, or a class where the clone is expanded.

TRBJ2-1,TRBD1,-,TRBV9,TGTGCCAGCAGCGAAACCGGGACAGGGGCGCGTGAGCAGTTCTTC,CASSETGTGAREQFF
TRBJ1-6,TRBD1,-,TRBV28,TGTGCCAGCAGTTTACCCGGGACAGATAATTCACCCCTCCACTTT,CASSLPGTDNSPLHF
TRBJ2-7,-,-,TRBV19,TGTGCCAGTGTCGGGGGAGAGTACGAGCAGTACTTC,CASVGGEYEQYF
TRBJ2-4,-,-,TRBV6-5,TGTGCCAGCAGGGGAACAGAAGCCAAAAACATTCAGTACTTC,CASRGTEAKNIQYF
TRBJ2-1,-,-,TRBV29-1,TGCAGCGTTGACTTGTCCGGGATTATTAATGAGCAGTTCTTC,CSVDLSGIINEQFF
TRBJ2-3,-,-,TRBV24-1,TGTGCCACCAGTGATACTAGCAGAGATACGCAGTATTTT,CATSDTSRDTQYF
TRBJ1-4,-,-,TRBV7-2,TGTGCCAGCAGCTTATCTTTAATCAATGAAAAACTGTTTTTT,CASSLSLINEKLFF
TRBJ2-5,-,-,TRBV12-3/TRBV12-4,TGTGCCAGCACGCGCGGGACAGAGACCCAGTACTTC,CASTRGTETQYF
TRBJ2-2,-,-,TRBV4-3,TGCGCCAGCAGCCAAGTCGGAGACACCGGGGAGCTGTTTTTT,CASSQVGDTGELFF
TRBJ2-1,TRBD2,-,TRBV7-9,TGTGCCAGCAGCTTATTTGGAAGCGGGAGAGCATACAATGAGCAGTTCTTC,CASSLFGSGRAYNEQFF
TRBJ2-5,TRBD2,-,TRBV3-1/TRBV3-2,TGTGCCAGCAGCCAAGGGACTAGCGGGAGGGGGTCGGAGACCCAGTACTTC,CASSQGTSGRGSETQYF
TRBJ2-7,-,-,TRBV11-3,TGTGCCAGCAGCTTAGGGCAGCACTACGAGCAGTACTTC,CASSLGQHYEQYF
TRBJ2-7,TRBD2,-,TRBV7-9,TGTGCCAGCAGCTTAGGGAGAGCGGGGGACGAGCAGTACTTC,CASSLGRAGDEQYF
TRBJ2-1,TRBD1,-,TRBV19,TGTGCCAGCGACAGGGGGACCTACAATGAGCAGTTCTTC,CASDRGTYNEQFF
TRBJ2-1,-,-,TRBV13,TGTGCCAGCAGCCCCAGAAGGAGCTCCTACAATGAGCAGTTCTTC,CASSPRRSSYNEQFF
TRBJ1-1,-,-,TRBV6-6,TGTGCCAGCATCCTAGAATCGGGGAACACTGAAGCTTTCTTT,CASILESGNTEAFF
TRBJ2-5,TRBD1,once,TRBV7-3,TGTGCCAGCAGCTACGGGACAGGGGGCGGAGAGACCCAGTACTTC,CASSYGTGGGETQYF
TRBJ1-1,-,-,TRBV28,TGTGCCAGCAGTTTATCCGCTGCAGCAGGTGAAGCTTTCTTT,CASSLSAAAGEAFF
TRBJ2-1,-,-,TRBV12-3/TRBV12-4,TGTGCCAGCAGAATAACCGCTGAGCAGTTCTTC,CASRITAEQFF
TRBJ1-4,-,-,TRBV18,TGTGCCAGCTCACCACCGTCCCCTCACAGTGAAAAACTGTTTTTT,CASSPPSPHSEKLFF
TRBJ2-2,-,once,TRBV6-2/TRBV6-3,TGTGCCAGCAGCGGTCGGACACCCGTAACCGGGGAGCTGTTTTTT,CASSGRTPVTGELFF
TRBJ1-5,-,-,TRBV19,TGTGCCAGTACTGGCGGGGGGATCAATCAGCCCCAGCATTTT,CASTGGGINQPQHF
TRBJ2-1,TRBD2,once,TRBV4-2,TGTGCCAGCAGAATGGAGCTAGCGGGATCCCCGTCCTACAATGAGCAGTTCTTC,CASRMELAGSPSYNEQFF
TRBJ2-1,TRBD2,-,TRBV13,TGTGCCAGCAGCGCGGGGACTAGCGGGGCGCACAATGAGCAGTTCTTC,CASSAGTSGAHNEQFF
TRBJ2-2,-,-,TRBV7-2,TGTGCCAGCACCCCGTGGATTGCGGACGGGGAGCTGTTTTTT,CASTPWIADGELFF
TRBJ1-3,-,few,TRBV18,TGTGCCAGCTCACCAACCGGAAACACCATATATTTT,CASSPTGNTIYF
TRBJ1-1,-,-,TRBV10-2,TGCGCCAGCAGTGAGAGGGCGTTGAAGTTTGAAGCTTTCTTT,CASSERALKFEAFF
TRBJ2-7,-,once,TRBV28,TGTGCCAGCAGTGCCTTGGGGTACGAGCAGTACTTC,CASSALGYEQYF
TRBJ2-1,TRBD2,-,TRBV7-3,TGTGCCAGCAGCCGGGGACTAGCGGGAGAAGAGCAGTTCTTC,CASSRGLAGEEQFF